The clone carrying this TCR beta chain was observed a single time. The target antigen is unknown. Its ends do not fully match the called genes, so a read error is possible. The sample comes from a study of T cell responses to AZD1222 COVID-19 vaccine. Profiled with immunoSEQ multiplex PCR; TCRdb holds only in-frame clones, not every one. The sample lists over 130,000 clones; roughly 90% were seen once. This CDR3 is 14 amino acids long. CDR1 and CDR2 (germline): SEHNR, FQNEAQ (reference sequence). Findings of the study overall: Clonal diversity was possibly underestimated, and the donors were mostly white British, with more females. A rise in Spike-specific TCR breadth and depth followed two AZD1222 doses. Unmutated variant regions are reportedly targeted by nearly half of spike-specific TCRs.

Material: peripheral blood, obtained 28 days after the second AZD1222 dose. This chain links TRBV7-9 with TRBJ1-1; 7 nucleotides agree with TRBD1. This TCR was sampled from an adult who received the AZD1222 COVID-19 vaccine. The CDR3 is CASGGQDLKTEAFF. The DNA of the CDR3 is TGTGCCAGCGGCGGACAGGACCTGAAGACTGAAGCTTTCTTT. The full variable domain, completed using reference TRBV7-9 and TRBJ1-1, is DTGVSQNPRHKITKRGQNVTFRCDPISEHNRLYWYRQTLGQGPEFLTYFQNEAQLEKSRLLSDRFSAERPKGSFSTLEIQRTEQGDSAMYLCASGGQDLKTEAFFGQGTRLTVV.